These 2 T cell receptor beta chains came from one sample sequenced in a study of CD8+CD57+ T cells in acquired aplastic anemia. Profiling that covered TCR beta VDJ and CDR3 relied on genomic DNA as its template. TCRdb reprocessed the reads with MiXCR, giving one entry per CDR3 protein. Of around 68,000 distinct CDR3 sequences listed, roughly half are singletons. The sample taken for sequencing was sorted CD4+, CD8+, or CD8+CD57+ T cells (not recorded which) from PBMCs. The origin of the receptors is a human donor in good health, serving as a control.

The chain uses TRBV19 and TRBJ2-5; TRBD2 aligns across 15 bases. Losses at the gene ends were 3 bases for V and 5 bases for J; bases not matched to a gene: 1. Germline lookup yields CDR1 LNHDA and CDR2 SQIVND (reference sequence). The CDR3 is 15 amino acids. The CDR3 sequence: CASSIGLAGGETQYF. CDR3 nucleotide sequence: TGTGCCAGTAGTATCGGACTAGCGGGGGGGGAGACCCAGTACTTC. Filled out from reference TRBV19 and TRBJ2-5, the complete variable domain reads DGGITQSPKYLFRKEGQNVTLSCEQNLNHDAMYWYRQDPGQGLRLIYYSQIVNDFQKGDIAEGYSVSREKKESFPLTVTSAQKNPTAFYLCASSIGLAGGETQYFGPGTRLLVL.

This clonotype is classed as medium-sized (0.01 to 0.1%). The chain recombines TRBV2 with TRBJ2-7, with TRBD1 matching 7 bases. The CDR3 covers 15 residues. The junction had 10 bases not matched to a gene; V was cut back by 6 bases and J by 2 bases. In germline, CDR1 is SNHLY, CDR2 FYNNEI. The CDR3, as DNA: TGTGCCAGCAGCTACGATGTTCAGGGGGCCTACGAGCAGTACTTC. This translates into CASSYDVQGAYEQYF.